One sample yielded the 7 T cell receptor beta chains listed below, sequenced in a study of T cell responses to AZD1222 COVID-19 vaccine. The method was immunoSEQ multiplex PCR; TCRdb's version includes in-frame clones alone and lacks a portion of them. The sample yields 110,000 to 150,000 clones, roughly 93% seen once. Material: peripheral blood, obtained 28 days after the second AZD1222 dose. Every receptor here comes from an adult who received the AZD1222 COVID-19 vaccine.

The chain carries TRBV4-1 and TRBJ2-7; 9 bases fit TRBD1. The trim removed 5 bases at V and 0 bases at J, leaving 5 bases unmatched. The length of the CDR3 is 15 residues. Germline V gene lookup returns CDR1 MGHRA and CDR2 YSYEKL. The CDR3 here is CASSVGQGTSYEQYF. The DNA for the CDR3 is TGCGCCAGCAGCGTAGGACAGGGGACCTCCTACGAGCAGTACTTC.

This rearrangement joins TRBV6-5 to TRBJ2-2; unclear D gene. Deletions cut 10 bases from V and 4 bases from J, with 16 bases between. In germline, CDR1 is MNHEY, CDR2 SVGAGI. The CDR3 extends over 14 amino acids. The CDR3 here is CATSPGRATGELFF. The DNA for the CDR3 is TGTGCCACCTCCCCCGGCCGGGCCACCGGGGAGCTGTTTTTT.

The sample holds a few counts of this clone. V and J are TRBV5-1 and TRBJ2-1; TRBD1 matches 8 bases. The CDR3 length is 13 residues. Per germline, CDR1 SGHRS and CDR2 YFSETQ. Losses at the gene ends were 0 bases for V and 10 bases for J; bases not matched to a gene: 3. The CDR3 coding sequence is TGCGCCAGCAGCTTGGGACAGGGGCAGGAGCAGTTCTTC. It encodes CASSLGQGQEQFF.

The chain uses TRBV3-1 (or the pseudogene TRBV3-2) and TRBJ2-7, with 12 bases that match TRBD2. Losses at the gene ends were 9 bases for V and 5 bases for J; bases not matched to a gene: 5. CDR3 size: 13 residues. The V gene's germline CDR1 is LGHDT and CDR2 YNNKEL (reference sequence). The DNA for the CDR3 is TGTGCCAGTTCGACTAGCGGGAGTAACGAGCAGTACTTC. Its translation is CASSTSGSNEQYF.

The J gene is TRBJ2-1, the V gene TRBV5-4; 7 nucleotides line up with TRBD2. This CDR3 region has 15 residues. The trim removed 6 bases at V and 6 bases at J, leaving 12 bases unmatched. CDR1 is SGHNT and CDR2 is YYREEE in the germline V gene (reference sequence). This CDR3 reads CASTPSGTFGNEQFF. Written as DNA, the CDR3 is TGTGCCAGCACCCCTAGCGGCACCTTCGGCAATGAGCAGTTCTTC.

This sequence joins TRBV7-9 and TRBJ1-6; the match to TRBD1 covers 7 bases. The junction had 4 bases not matched to a gene; V was cut back by 1 base and J by 7 bases. CDR3 length: 15 residues. CDR1 is SEHNR, CDR2 FQNEAQ, per germline (reference sequence). The CDR3 coding sequence is TGTGCCAGCAGCTTAGTGGGGACAGCAAATTCACCCCTCCACTTT. The encoded protein is CASSLVGTANSPLHF.

This chain joins TRBV14 and TRBJ2-2, with D possibly being TRBD2 (6 bases). This CDR3 is 16 amino acids long. The germline V gene encodes CDR1 SGHDN and CDR2 FVKESK. Trimming removed 4 bases from V and 3 bases from J, with 15 bases in between. This chain's CDR3 is CASSPQSGLYTGELFF. The DNA for the CDR3 is TGTGCCAGCAGCCCCCAAAGCGGGCTCTACACCGGGGAGCTGTTTTTT.